This passage covers 14 T cell receptor beta chains from one sample sequenced in a study of tumor-infiltrating lymphocytes in primary liver carcinoma. A constant-region primer primed TCR beta cDNA synthesis from 450 to 550 ng of total RNA. Employing slightly modified ARM-PCR, three nested multiplex PCR rounds were run, and these gave rise to the TCR beta libraries. TRBV1-TRBV30 forward primers paired with a C-beta reverse primer were used in the first two PCR rounds, which ran roughly 10 cycles each. MiXCR was run by TCRdb on the multiplex PCR reads, yielding one entry per CDR3 protein. The data hold 90,000 to 100,000 distinct CDR3 sequences, with approximately 68% observed a single time. From unsorted bulk tissue weighing roughly 18-31 mg, DNA and RNA were co-extracted. The sequenced sample consisted of liver tumor tissue from sampling region 5. Subset specified: tumor region T5, tumor centre. Receptors were obtained from a woman aged 55-75 years with primary liver carcinoma and hepatitis B virus infection.

As to this clonotype: The CDR3 does not end in the conserved phenylalanine or tryptophan, so this is likely a read error. CDR3 amino acids: CARSSQSSYNEQFL. DNA for the CDR3: TGTGCCAGGAGCTCCCAGAGCTCCTACAATGAGCAGTTCCTC. The V gene is TRBV11-3, the J gene TRBJ2-1; D unclear. The CDR3 spans 14 residues. Germline V gene data show CDR1 as SGHNT and CDR2 as YENEEA.

On this clonotype itself: Germline and junction disagree at one end, which may indicate a read error. The chain combines TRBV11-2 with TRBJ2-3; 8 bases line up with TRBD2. Per germline, CDR1 SGHAT and CDR2 FQNNGV. The CDR3 runs to 15 residues. CDR3 DNA sequence: TGTGCCAGCTGCCCTGGGCTAGCGGGCCCAGATACGAAGTATTTT. Protein product: CASCPGLAGPDTKYF.

This chain joins TRBV6-6 and TRBJ2-7; D is perhaps TRBD1 or TRBD2 (6 bases each). CDR1 MNHNY and CDR2 SVGAGI come from the germline V gene (reference sequence). The CDR3 runs to 11 residues. In DNA form, the CDR3 reads TGTGTCAACAGTTACAAGGGGGGGCAGTACTTC. Residues: CVNSYKGGQYF.

Of note for this clonotype: A clone one base away is much larger, so this may be a read error. This rearrangement joins TRBV12-3 or TRBV12-4 to TRBJ2-7, with a possible D match to TRBD2 (5 bases). Trimming took off 4 bases at V and 7 bases at J, with 14 bases between the two ends. The CDR3 spans 13 residues. CDR3 coding DNA: TGTGCCAGCAGTTCTTACTACCCGGGGGAGCAGTACTTC. Translating it yields CASSSYYPGEQYF.

A word on this clonotype: At one of its ends the junction is not consistent with the germline gene, which may arise from a read error. The J gene is TRBJ2-7, the V gene TRBV2; D is possibly TRBD2 (5 bases). The CDR3 runs to 12 residues. Looked up from germline, CDR1 is SNHLY and CDR2 is FYNNEI. The CDR3 coding sequence is TGTGCCAGCAGTAACGGGGTCTACGAGAAGTACTTC. This gives the protein CASSNGVYEKYF.

In this sample, this clonotype turned up a few times. Compared with germline, one end of the junction differs, possibly owing to a read error. This chain joins TRBV11-3 and TRBJ2-3; D gene ambiguous. CDR1 and CDR2 (germline): SGHNT, YENEEA. The CDR3 contains 14 residues. The CDR3 coding sequence is TGTACCAGCAGCTTAGATCCGTCCAGTTTCACTCCCTTTTTC. It is translated as CTSSLDPSSFTPFF. The variable domain in full, completed from reference TRBV11-3 and TRBJ2-3, reads EAGVVQSPRYKIIEKKQPVAFWCNPISGHNTLYWYLQNLGQGPELLIRYENEEAVDDSQLPKDRFSAERLKGVDSTLKIQPAELGDSAVYLCTSSLDPSSFTPFFGPGTRLTVL.

As regards this clonotype: One end of the junction varies from germline; a read error may be responsible. V gene TRBV11-1 combines with J gene TRBJ1-2, with D possibly matching TRBD1 (5 bases). This CDR3 region has 12 residues. Germline V gene sequence: CDR1 SGHAT, CDR2 FQDESV (reference sequence). The CDR3 is CASSQGCRGYTF. CDR3 nucleotides: TGTGCGAGCAGCCAGGGATGTCGGGGCTACACCTTC.

This clonotype was seen many times. V and J are TRBV10-3 and TRBJ2-1; either TRBD1 or TRBD2 may fit D (5 bases each). The CDR3 contains 14 residues. Trimming cost V 10 bases and J 4 bases, with 17 bases left between them. Germline values: CDR1 ENHRY, CDR2 SYGVKD. CDR3 region: CATGAGTAYNEQFF. The CDR3 nucleotides are TGTGCCACCGGGGCTGGGACGGCGTACAATGAGCAGTTCTTC.

This clonotype came up once. A read error is likely, as this CDR3 ends without the conserved phenylalanine or tryptophan. It is unclear where the CDR3 begins or ends on the DNA, so no DNA is shown, and the CDR3 is as TCRdb lists it. The rearrangement uses TRBV12-3 or TRBV12-4 and TRBJ1-5; no DNA check was done on the table's D call, TRBD1. The CDR3 has 17 amino acids, counting both end residues. The CDR3 sequence: CASSLAGGQGAKQPKHY.

Comment on this clonotype: A read error may produce the germline difference seen at one junction end. V usage is TRBV28 and J usage is TRBJ1-5; D gene unclear. This CDR3 contains 14 residues. Germline CDR1 and CDR2: MDHEN and SYDVKM. The CDR3 DNA is TGTGACAGCAGTCTACACGGCAATAATCAGCCACAGCATTTT. Its translation: CDSSLHGNNQPQHF.

This clonotype was seen repeatedly, ten times or more. The chain has TRBV7-8 and TRBJ2-7, with D tentatively TRBD1 (5 bases). Germline assignment: CDR1 SGHVS and CDR2 FQNEAQ. This CDR3 region has 14 residues. Trimming left V 1 base short and J 5 bases short, with 12 bases between. Written as DNA, the CDR3 is TGTGCCAGCAGCTTAGGCAGGGTCGCTGACGAGCAGTACTTC. Protein product: CASSLGRVADEQYF.

Regarding this clonotype: A read error may account for a junction end that differs from germline. V is TRBV6-6 and J is TRBJ2-7, with 10 bases lining up with TRBD2. The CDR3 loop spans 15 amino acids. Germline lookup yields CDR1 MNHNY and CDR2 SVGAGI (reference sequence). The CDR3 protein is CVSSNRIAGGYGQYF. For the CDR3, the DNA is TGTGTCAGCAGTAATCGGATAGCGGGGGGATACGGGCAGTACTTC.

This clonotype was found a few times. This sequence joins TRBV28 and TRBJ1-1; 9 bases agree with TRBD1. The CDR3 contains 13 residues. The V gene's germline CDR1 is MDHEN and CDR2 SYDVKM. The CDR3 reads CTSGQGLNTEAFF. The CDR3 DNA sequence: TGTACGAGCGGACAGGGGTTGAACACTGAAGCTTTCTTT.

As regards this clonotype: A much larger clone is a single base away; this may be a read error. The chain combines TRBV28 with TRBJ2-5; no clear D gene. Trimming pared 7 bases from V and 5 bases from J, leaving 14 bases between. Germline assignment: CDR1 MDHEN and CDR2 SYDVKM. This CDR3 contains 13 residues. In nucleotides, the CDR3 is TGTGCCAGCACCAAAGCAGTGAGGGAGACCCAGTACTTC. Translation gives CASTKAVRETQYF. Drawing the rest from reference TRBV28 and TRBJ2-5, the complete variable domain is DVKVTQSSRYLVKRTGEKVFLECVQDMDHENMFWYRQDPGLGLRLIYFSYDVKMKEKGDIPEGYSVSREKKERFSLILESASTNQTSMYLCASTKAVRETQYFGPGTRLLVL.